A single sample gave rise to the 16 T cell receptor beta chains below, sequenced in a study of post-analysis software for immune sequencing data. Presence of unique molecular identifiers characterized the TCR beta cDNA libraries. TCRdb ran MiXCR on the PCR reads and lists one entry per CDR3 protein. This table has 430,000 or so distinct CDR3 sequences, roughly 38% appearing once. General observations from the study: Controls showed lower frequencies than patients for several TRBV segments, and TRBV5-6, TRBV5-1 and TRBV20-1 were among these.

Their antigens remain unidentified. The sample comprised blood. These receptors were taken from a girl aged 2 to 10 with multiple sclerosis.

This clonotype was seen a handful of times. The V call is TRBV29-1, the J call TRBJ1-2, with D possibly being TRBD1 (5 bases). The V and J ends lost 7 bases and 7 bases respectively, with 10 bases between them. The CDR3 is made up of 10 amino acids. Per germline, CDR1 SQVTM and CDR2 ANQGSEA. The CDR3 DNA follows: TGCAGCGCTGATGGGGGTGGCTACACCTTC. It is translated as CSADGGGYTF.

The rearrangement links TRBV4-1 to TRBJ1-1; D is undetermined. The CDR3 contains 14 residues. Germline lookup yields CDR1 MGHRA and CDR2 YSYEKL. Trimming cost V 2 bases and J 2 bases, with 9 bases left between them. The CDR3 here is CASSQLEYNTEAFF. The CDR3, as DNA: TGCGCCAGCAGCCAATTAGAATACAACACTGAAGCTTTCTTT.

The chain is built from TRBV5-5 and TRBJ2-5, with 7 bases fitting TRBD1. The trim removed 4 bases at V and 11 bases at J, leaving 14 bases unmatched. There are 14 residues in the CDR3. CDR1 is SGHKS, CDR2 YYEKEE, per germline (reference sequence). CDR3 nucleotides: TGTGCCAGCAGCCTGGGACAGACTTCCTTCGGGCAGTACTTC. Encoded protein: CASSLGQTSFGQYF.

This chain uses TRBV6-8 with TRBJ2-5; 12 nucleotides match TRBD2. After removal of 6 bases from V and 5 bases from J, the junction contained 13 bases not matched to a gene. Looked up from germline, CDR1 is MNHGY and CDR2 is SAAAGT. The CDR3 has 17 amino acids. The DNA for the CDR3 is TGTGCCAGCAGATACACACTAGCGGGAGGAGGAAGGGAGACCCAGTACTTC. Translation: CASRYTLAGGGRETQYF.

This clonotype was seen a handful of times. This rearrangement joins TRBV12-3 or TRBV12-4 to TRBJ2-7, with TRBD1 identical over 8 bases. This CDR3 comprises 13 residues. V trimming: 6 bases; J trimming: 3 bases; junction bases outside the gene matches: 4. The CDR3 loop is CASRTTGDYEQYF. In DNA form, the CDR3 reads TGTGCCAGCAGGACGACAGGGGACTACGAGCAGTACTTC.

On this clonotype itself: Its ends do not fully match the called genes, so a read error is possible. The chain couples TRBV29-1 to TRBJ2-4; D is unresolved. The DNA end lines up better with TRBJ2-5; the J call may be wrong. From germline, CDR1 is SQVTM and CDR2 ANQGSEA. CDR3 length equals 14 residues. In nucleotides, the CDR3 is TGCGGCGTTGAATTGTTTGAAATGGGAGAGACCCAGTACTTC. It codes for CGVELFEMGETQYF.

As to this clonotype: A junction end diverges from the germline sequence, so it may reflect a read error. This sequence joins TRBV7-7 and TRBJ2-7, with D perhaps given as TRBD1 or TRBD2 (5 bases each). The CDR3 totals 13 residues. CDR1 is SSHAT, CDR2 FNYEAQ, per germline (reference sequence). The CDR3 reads CASSLNGRGQQYF. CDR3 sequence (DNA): TGTGCTAGCAGCTTAAATGGACGGGGACAGCAGTACTTC.

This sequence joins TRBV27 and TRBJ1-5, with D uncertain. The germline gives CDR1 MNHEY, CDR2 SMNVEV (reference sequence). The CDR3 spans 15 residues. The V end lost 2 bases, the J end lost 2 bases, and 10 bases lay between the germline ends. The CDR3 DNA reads TGTGCCAGCAGTTTACTGGGCGGAGGCAATCAGCCCCAGCATTTT. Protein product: CASSLLGGGNQPQHF.

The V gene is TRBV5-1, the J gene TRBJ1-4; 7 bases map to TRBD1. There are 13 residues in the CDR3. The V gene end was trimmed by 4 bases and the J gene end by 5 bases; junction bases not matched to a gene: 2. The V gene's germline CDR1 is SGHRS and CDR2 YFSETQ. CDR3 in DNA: TGCGCCAGCAGCCTGGGACAGAATGAAAAACTGTTTTTT. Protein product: CASSLGQNEKLFF.

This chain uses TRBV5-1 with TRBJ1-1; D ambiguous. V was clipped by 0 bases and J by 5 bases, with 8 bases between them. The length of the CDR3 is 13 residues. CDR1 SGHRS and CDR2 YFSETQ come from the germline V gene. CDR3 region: CASSLVASTEAFF. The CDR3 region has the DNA TGCGCCAGCAGCTTGGTTGCCAGTACTGAAGCTTTCTTT.

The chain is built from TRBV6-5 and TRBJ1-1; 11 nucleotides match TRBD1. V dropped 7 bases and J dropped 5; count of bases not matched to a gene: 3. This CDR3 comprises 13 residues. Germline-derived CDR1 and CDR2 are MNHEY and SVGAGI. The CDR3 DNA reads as TGTGCCAGCACCGGACAGGGGGCGACTGAAGCTTTCTTT. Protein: CASTGQGATEAFF.

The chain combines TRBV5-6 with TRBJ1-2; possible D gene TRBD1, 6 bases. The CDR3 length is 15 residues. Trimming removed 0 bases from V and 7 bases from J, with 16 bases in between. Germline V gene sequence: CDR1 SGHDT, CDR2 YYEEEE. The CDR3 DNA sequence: TGTGCCAGCAGCTTGGGGGATCGGGGGCATGGTGGCTACACCTTC. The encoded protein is CASSLGDRGHGGYTF.

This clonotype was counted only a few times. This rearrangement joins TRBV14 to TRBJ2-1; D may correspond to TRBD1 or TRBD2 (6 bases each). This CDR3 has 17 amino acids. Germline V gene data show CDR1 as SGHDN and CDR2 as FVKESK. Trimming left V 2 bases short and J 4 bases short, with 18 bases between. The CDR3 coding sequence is TGTGCCAGCAGCCAAATGGAGGGGGATATGGTGTACAATGAGCAGTTCTTC. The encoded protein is CASSQMEGDMVYNEQFF.

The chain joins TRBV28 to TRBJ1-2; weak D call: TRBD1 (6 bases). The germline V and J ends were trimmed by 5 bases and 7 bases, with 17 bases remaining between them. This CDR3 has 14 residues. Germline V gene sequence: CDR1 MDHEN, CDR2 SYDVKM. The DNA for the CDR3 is TGTGCCAGCAGTCAAGGGGGGTCGGGTGGTGGCTACACCTTC. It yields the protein CASSQGGSGGGYTF.

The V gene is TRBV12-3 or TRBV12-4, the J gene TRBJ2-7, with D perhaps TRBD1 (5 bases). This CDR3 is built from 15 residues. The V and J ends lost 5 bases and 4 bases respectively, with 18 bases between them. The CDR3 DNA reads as TGTGCCAGCAGTCGATCAGGGATAGGAAGGTACGAGCAGTACTTC. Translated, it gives CASSRSGIGRYEQYF.

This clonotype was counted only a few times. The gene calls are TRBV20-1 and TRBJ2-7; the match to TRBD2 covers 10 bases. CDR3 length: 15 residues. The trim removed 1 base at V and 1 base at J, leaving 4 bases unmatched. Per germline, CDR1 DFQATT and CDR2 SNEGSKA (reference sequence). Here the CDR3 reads CSARVLAGASYEQYF. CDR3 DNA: TGCAGTGCTAGAGTCCTAGCGGGGGCTTCCTACGAGCAGTACTTC.